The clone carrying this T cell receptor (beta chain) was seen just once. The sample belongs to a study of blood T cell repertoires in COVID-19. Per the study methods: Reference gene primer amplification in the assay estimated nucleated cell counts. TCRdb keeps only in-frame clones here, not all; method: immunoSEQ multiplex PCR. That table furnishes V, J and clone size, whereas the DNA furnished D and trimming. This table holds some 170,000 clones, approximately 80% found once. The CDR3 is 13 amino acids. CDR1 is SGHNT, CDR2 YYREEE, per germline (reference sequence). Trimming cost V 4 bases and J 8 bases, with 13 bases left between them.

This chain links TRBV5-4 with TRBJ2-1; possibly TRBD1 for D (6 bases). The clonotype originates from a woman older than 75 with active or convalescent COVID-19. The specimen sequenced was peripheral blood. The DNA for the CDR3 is TGTGCCAGCAGCACACAGGGTGGCGATGAGCAGTTCTTC. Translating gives CASSTQGGDEQFF.